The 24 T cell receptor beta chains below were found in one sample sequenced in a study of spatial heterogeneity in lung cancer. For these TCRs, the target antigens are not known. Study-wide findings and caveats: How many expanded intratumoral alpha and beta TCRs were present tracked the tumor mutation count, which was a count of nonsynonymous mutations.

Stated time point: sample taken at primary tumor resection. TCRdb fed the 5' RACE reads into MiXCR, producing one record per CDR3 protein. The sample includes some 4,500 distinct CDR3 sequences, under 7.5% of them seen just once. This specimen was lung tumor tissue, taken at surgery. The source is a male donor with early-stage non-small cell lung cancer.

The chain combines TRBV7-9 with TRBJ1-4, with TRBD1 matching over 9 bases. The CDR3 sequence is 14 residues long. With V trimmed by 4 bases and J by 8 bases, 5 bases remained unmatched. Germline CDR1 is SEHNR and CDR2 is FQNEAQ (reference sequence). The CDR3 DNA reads TGTGCCAGCAGCTCGTACAGGGGGCGGGAAAAACTGTTTTTT. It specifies CASSSYRGREKLFF.

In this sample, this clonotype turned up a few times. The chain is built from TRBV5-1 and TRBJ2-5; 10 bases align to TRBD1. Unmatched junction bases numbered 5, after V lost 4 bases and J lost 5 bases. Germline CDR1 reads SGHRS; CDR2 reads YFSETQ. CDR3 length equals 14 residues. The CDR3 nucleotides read TGCGCCAGCAGCGGGGGACAGGGGAGGGAGACCCAGTACTTC. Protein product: CASSGGQGRETQYF.

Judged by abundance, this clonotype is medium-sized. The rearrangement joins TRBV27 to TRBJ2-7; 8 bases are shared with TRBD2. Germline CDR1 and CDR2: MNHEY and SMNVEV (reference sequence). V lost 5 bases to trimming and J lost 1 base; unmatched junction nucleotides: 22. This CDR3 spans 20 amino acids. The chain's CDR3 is CASSRNTFAGGPFGSYEQYF. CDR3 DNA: TGTGCCAGCAGTCGAAACACCTTTGCGGGGGGCCCCTTTGGGTCCTACGAGCAGTACTTC.

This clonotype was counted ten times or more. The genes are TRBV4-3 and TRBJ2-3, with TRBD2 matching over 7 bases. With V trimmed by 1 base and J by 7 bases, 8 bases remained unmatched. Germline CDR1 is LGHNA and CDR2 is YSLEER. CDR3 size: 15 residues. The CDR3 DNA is TGCGCCAGCAGCCAAGGAAGCGGGGAACGGAATACGCAGTATTTT. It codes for CASSQGSGERNTQYF.

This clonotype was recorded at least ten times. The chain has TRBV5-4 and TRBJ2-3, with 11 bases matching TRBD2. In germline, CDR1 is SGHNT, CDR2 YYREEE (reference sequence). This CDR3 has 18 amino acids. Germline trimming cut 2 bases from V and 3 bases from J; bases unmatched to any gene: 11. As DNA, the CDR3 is TGTGCCAGCAGCTTAAGGCGGCTAGCGGGGGGAGAGACAGATACGCAGTATTTT. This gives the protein CASSLRRLAGGETDTQYF. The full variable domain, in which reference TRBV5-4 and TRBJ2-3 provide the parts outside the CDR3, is ETGVTQSPTHLIKTRGQQVTLRCSSQSGHNTVSWYQQALGQGPQFIFQYYREEENGRGNFPPRFSGLQFPNYSSELNVNALELDDSALYLCASSLRRLAGGETDTQYFGPGTRLTVL.

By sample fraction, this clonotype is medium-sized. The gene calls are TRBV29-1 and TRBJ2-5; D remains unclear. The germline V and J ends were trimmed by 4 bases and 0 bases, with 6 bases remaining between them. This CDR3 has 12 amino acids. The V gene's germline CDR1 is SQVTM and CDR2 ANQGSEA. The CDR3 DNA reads TGCAGCGTTGTCAGGTACCAAGAGACCCAGTACTTC. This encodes CSVVRYQETQYF.

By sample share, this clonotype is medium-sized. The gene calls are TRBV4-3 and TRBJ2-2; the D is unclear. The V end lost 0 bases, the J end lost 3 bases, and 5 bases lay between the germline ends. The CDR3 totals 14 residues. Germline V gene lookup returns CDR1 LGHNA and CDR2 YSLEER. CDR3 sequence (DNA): TGCGCCAGCAGCCAAGACTCAGACACCGGGGAGCTGTTTTTT. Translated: CASSQDSDTGELFF.

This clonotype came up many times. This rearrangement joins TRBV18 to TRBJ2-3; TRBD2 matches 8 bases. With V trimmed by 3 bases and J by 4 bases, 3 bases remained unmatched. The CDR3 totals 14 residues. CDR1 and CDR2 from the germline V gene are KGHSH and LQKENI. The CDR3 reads CASSPTGGPDTQYF. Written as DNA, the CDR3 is TGTGCCAGCTCACCGACGGGAGGGCCAGATACGCAGTATTTT.

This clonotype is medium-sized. The CDR3 loop is CASSFRGGDEKLFF. Here the CDR3 DNA reads TGTGCCAGCAGCTTCCGGGGAGGGGATGAAAAACTGTTTTTT. The chain combines TRBV13 with TRBJ1-4, with D tentatively TRBD1 (5 bases). Germline CDR1 and CDR2: PRHDT and FYEKMQ (reference sequence). Trimming left V 3 bases short and J 6 bases short, with 11 bases between. The CDR3 extends over 14 amino acids.

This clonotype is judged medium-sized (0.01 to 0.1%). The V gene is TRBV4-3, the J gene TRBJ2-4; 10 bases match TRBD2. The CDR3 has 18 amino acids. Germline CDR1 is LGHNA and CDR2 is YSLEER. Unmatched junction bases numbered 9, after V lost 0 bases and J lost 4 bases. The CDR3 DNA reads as TGCGCCAGCAGCCAAGATCACGCGGTAGCGGGAGGAAAAAACATTCAGTACTTC. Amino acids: CASSQDHAVAGGKNIQYF.

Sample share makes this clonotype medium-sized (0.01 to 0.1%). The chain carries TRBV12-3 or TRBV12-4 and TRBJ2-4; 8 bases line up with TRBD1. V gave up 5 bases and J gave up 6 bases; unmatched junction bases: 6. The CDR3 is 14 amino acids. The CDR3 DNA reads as TGTGCCAGCAGTACCTCACAGGGGGTAAACATTCAGTACTTC. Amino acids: CASSTSQGVNIQYF.

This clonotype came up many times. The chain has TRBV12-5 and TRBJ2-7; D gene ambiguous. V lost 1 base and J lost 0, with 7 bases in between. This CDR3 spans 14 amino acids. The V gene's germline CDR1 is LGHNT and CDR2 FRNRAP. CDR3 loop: CASGLDGNSYEQYF. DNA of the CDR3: TGTGCTAGTGGTTTGGACGGCAACTCCTACGAGCAGTACTTC. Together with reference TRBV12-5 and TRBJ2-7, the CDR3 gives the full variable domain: DARVTQTPRHKVTEMGQEVTMRCQPILGHNTVFWYRQTMMQGLELLAYFRNRAPLDDSGMPKDRFSAEMPDATLATLKIQPSEPRDSAVYFCASGLDGNSYEQYFGPGTRLTVT.

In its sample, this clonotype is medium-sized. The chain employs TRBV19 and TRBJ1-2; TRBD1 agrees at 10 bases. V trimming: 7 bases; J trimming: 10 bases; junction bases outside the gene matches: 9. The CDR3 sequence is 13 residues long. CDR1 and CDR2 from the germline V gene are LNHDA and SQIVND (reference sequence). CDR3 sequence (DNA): TGTGCCAGTACGGTGGCAGGGACAGGGGTCTACACCTTC. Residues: CASTVAGTGVYTF. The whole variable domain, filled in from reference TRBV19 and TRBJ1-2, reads DGGITQSPKYLFRKEGQNVTLSCEQNLNHDAMYWYRQDPGQGLRLIYYSQIVNDFQKGDIAEGYSVSREKKESFPLTVTSAQKNPTAFYLCASTVAGTGVYTFGSGTRLTVV.

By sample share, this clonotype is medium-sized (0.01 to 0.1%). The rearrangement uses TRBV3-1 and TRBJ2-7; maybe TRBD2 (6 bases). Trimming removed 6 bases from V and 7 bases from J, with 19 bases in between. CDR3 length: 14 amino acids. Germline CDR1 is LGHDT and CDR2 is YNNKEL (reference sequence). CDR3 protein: CASREGGTTEEQYF. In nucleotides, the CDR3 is TGTGCCAGCAGGGAGGGCGGGACGACTGAAGAGCAGTACTTC.

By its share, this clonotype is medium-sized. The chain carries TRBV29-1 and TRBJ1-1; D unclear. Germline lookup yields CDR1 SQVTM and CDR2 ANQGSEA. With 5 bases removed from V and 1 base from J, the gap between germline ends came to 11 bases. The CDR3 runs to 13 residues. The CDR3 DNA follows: TGCAGCGTTTCGGACGGGTGGAACACTGAAGCTTTCTTT. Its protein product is CSVSDGWNTEAFF.

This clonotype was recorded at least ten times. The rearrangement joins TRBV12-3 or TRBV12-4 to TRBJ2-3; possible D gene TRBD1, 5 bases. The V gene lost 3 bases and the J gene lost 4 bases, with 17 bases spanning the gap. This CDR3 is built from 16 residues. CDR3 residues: CASSFEVRQGADTQYF. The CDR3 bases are TGTGCCAGCAGTTTCGAAGTGCGGCAGGGCGCAGATACGCAGTATTTT.

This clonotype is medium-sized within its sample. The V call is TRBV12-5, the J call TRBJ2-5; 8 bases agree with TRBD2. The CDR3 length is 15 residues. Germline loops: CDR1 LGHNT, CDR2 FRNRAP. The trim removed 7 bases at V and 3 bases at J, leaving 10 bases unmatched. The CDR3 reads CASAGGGAGEETQYF. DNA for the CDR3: TGTGCTAGTGCCGGCGGGGGAGCGGGGGAAGAGACCCAGTACTTC.

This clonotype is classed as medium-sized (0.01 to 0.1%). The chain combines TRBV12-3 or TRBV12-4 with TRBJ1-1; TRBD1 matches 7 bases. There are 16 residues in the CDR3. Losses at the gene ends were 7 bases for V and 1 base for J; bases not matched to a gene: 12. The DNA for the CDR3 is TGTGCCAGCATCTACGAGTTCCGGGACAGGAACACTGAAGCTTTCTTT. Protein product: CASIYEFRDRNTEAFF.

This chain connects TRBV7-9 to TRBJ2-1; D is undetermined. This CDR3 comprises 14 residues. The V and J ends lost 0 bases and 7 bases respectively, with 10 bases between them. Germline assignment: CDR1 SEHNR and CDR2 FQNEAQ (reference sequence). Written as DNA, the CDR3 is TGTGCCAGCAGCTTAGCGCAGGCCAGAAATGAGCAGTTCTTC. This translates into CASSLAQARNEQFF.

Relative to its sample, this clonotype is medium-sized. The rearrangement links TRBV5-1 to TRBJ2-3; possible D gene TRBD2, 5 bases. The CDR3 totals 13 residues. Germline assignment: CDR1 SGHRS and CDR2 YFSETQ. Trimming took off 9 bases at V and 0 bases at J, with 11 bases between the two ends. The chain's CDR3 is CATGGASTDTQYF. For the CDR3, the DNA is TGCGCCACCGGAGGAGCTAGCACAGATACGCAGTATTTT.

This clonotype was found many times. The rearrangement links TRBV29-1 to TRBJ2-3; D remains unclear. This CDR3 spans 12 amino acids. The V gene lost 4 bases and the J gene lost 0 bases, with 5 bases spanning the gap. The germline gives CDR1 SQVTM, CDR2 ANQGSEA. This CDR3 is CSVGFSTDTQYF. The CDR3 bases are TGCAGCGTTGGTTTCAGCACAGATACGCAGTATTTT.

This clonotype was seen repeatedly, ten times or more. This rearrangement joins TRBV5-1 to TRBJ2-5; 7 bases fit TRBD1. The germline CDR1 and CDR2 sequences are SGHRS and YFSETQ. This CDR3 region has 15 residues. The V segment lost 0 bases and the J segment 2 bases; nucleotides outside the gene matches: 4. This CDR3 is CASSLGRTGQETQYF. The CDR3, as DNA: TGCGCCAGCAGCTTGGGAAGGACAGGTCAAGAGACCCAGTACTTC.

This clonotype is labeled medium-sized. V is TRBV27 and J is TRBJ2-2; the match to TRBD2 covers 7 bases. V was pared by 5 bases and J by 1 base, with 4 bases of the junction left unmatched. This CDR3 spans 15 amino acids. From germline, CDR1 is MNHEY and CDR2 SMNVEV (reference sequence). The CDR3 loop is CASSSTSENTGELFF. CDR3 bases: TGTGCCAGCAGTAGTACTAGCGAGAACACCGGGGAGCTGTTTTTT.

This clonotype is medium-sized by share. The CDR3 nucleotides read TGCGCCAGCAGCTCCCATGGACAGGGGGGCGAAAAACTGTTTTTT. It encodes CASSSHGQGGEKLFF. The rearrangement links TRBV5-1 to TRBJ1-4; 10 bases are shared with TRBD1. Germline loops: CDR1 SGHRS, CDR2 YFSETQ. This CDR3 has 15 amino acids. The junction had 7 bases not matched to a gene; V was cut back by 3 bases and J by 8 bases.